This T cell receptor (beta chain) was sequenced during a study of blood T cells in healthy people across ages. PCR was performed a second time for roughly 7 to 12 cycles using a sample-barcoded 5' primer and a J-beta primer mix. Samples each returned at least 2.5 million CDR3-containing paired-end reads. TCRdb redid the calling of the 5' RACE reads with MiXCR, one entry per CDR3 protein. The repertoire consists of just over 800,000 distinct CDR3 sequences, with under 80% occurring once and the leading ten covering 28%. This clonotype has at least ten counts. The ends were cut back, 1 base at V and 2 bases at J, with 11 bases in the middle. The length of the CDR3 is 15 residues. In germline, CDR1 is SGHTA, CDR2 FQGNSA.

This chain links TRBV7-2 with TRBJ2-5; no firm D call. Sequences were obtained from blood. The source is a man in his thirties or forties in good health. The CDR3, as DNA: TGTGCCAGCAGCTTAGGGCTGCTCGGACAAGAGACCCAGTACTTC. This sequence encodes CASSLGLLGQETQYF.